This TCR beta chain was captured in a study of shared T cell receptors in the human thymus. CDR1 is SGHTA, CDR2 FQGNSA, per germline. With 5 bases removed from V and 3 bases from J, the gap between germline ends came to 5 bases. The CDR3 is made up of 11 amino acids. Measured with immunoSEQ multiplex PCR; TCRdb has only the in-frame clones, and not every one. The sample has around 730,000 clones, 80% to 90% seen once. Separately, the same data were catalogued under a study of human thymus T cells. That paper adds: Across thymic and blood repertoires, the usage of V and J genes appeared to be biased.

The chain is built from TRBV7-2 and TRBJ2-7; D is uncertain. The sequence derives from a girl less than two years old with a congenital heart defect. The sample taken for sequencing was thymocytes. The CDR3 sequence: CASSTYYEQYF. CDR3 in DNA: TGTGCCAGCAGCACCTACTACGAGCAGTACTTC. Using reference TRBV7-2 and TRBJ2-7 for the parts outside the CDR3, the full variable domain is GAGVSQSPSNKVTEKGKDVELRCDPISGHTALYWYRQSLGQGLEFLIYFQGNSAPDKSGLPSDRFSAERTGGSVSTLTIQRTQQEDSAVYLCASSTYYEQYFGPGTRLTVT.